This T cell receptor (beta chain) was identified during a study of CD8 T cells in ankylosing spondylitis. V was clipped by 1 base and J by 4 bases; unmatched bases: 4. The germline CDR1 and CDR2 sequences are MNHEY and SVGAGI. This CDR3 comprises 15 residues. This clonotype has just a few counts. What it recognizes is unknown. Libraries for TCR beta were made by quantitative 5'-RACE with molecular barcodes. TCRdb re-derived calls from the 5' RACE reads in MiXCR, one entry per CDR3 protein. Found here are hundreds of thousands of distinct CDR3 sequences, about an eighth of them singletons; the top ten hold 0.51%. General study points: What appeared characteristic of ankylosing spondylitis blood was a TCR beta motif of several highly homologous variants. In synovial fluid and blood from reactive arthritis, some motif variants were previously reported. Within matched ankylosing spondylitis synovial fluid, disease-linked clones were reportedly significantly enriched. Researchers report that disease-linked clones proved CD8+ and relatively rare in peripheral blood.

The source material was blood, either unsorted or a sorted T cell fraction (not recorded which). The chain links TRBV6-5 to TRBJ2-7; 10 bases match TRBD1. This receptor was identified in a male donor with ankylosing spondylitis. CDR3 sequence (DNA): TGTGCCAGCAGTTACTGGGACAGGGGCCCGTACGAGCAGTACTTC. It encodes CASSYWDRGPYEQYF.